This record looks at one T cell receptor (beta chain) sequence and its context. The antigen is not known. Germline and junction disagree at one end, which may indicate a read error. PCR was performed a second time for about 7 to 11 cycles using a sample-barcoded 5' primer and a J-beta primer mix. Every cDNA molecule bore a tag from a template-switch adaptor containing 12 random nucleotides. One entry per CDR3 protein, called by TCRdb with MiXCR from the 5' RACE reads. The top ten hold over 15% of the sample, which has hundreds of thousands of distinct CDR3 sequences, 32% seen once. The data stem from a study of blood T cells in healthy people across ages. Overall study findings and caveats: There were more naive CD4+ cells and higher diversity in long-lived donors than in aged donors. Donor CMV status, an unknown factor, possibly confounded changes in expanded clonotypes.

There are 15 residues in the CDR3. Germline V gene data show CDR1 as DFQATT and CDR2 as SNEGSKA (reference sequence). The clonotype comes from a woman of 80 years or more in good health. The sequenced sample consisted of blood. V and J are TRBV20-1 and TRBJ2-3; 12 bases map to TRBD2. Written as DNA, the CDR3 is TGCAGTTCTAGTTCTAGCGGGAGGGCCACAGATACGCAGTATTTT. Amino acid sequence: CSSSSSGRATDTQYF.